This entry describes one TCR beta chain. Generated by immunoSEQ multiplex PCR, the TCRdb table keeps only in-frame clones and is missing some. The sample contains some 240,000 clones, around nine tenths of which appear only once. The sample originates from a study of blood T cell repertoires in COVID-19. About the study: PBMCs, B-cell-depleted T cells, or T cells provided the cDNA or gDNA that made up the material.

The CDR3 is 19 amino acids. Germline CDR1 and CDR2: SGHAT and FQNNGV. V shed 7 bases and J 3 bases; nucleotides not matched to a gene: 21. This chain links TRBV11-2 with TRBJ2-3; 8 bases map to TRBD1. The sequence derives from a man aged 55-75 years who had recovered from COVID-19. The sample comprised peripheral blood. The CDR3 region is CASTSREGQGSIRTDTQYF. DNA of the CDR3: TGTGCCAGCACGTCTCGGGAAGGACAGGGAAGTATAAGGACAGATACGCAGTATTTT.